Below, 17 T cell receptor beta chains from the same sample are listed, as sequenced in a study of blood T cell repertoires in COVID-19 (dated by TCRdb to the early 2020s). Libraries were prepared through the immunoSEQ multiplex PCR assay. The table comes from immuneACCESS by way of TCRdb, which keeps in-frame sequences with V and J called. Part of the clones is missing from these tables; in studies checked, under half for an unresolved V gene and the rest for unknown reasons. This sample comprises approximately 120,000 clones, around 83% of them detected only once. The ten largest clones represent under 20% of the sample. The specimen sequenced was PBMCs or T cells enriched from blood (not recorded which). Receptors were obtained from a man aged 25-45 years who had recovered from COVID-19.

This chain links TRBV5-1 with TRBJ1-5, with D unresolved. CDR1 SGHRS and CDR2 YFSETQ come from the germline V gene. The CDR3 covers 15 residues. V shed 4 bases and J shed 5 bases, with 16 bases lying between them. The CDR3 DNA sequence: TGCGCCAGCAGCCCCGAGGGCACCCAGGATCAGCCCCAGCATTTT. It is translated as CASSPEGTQDQPQHF.

In DNA, the CDR3 is TGTGCCAGCACCACGGGGACAGGGGGCTCCTATGGCTACACCTTC. Translation: CASTTGTGGSYGYTF. The chain carries TRBV6-5 and TRBJ1-2; TRBD1 matches 12 bases. This CDR3 spans 15 amino acids. With V trimmed by 7 bases and J by 4 bases, 7 bases remained unmatched. Germline CDR1 and CDR2: MNHEY and SVGAGI.

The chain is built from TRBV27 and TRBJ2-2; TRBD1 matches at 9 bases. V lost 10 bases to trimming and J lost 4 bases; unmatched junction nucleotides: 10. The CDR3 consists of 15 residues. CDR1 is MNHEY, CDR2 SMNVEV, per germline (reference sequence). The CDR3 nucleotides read TGTGCCACCCTCTCCGGGACAGGGTTCACCGGGGAGCTGTTTTTT. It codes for CATLSGTGFTGELFF.

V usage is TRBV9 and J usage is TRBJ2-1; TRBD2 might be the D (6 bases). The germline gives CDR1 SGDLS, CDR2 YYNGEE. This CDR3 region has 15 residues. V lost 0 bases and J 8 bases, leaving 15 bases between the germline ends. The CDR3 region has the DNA TGTGCCAGCAGCGTAGCTGGCGGGGAGTGGGATGAGCAGTTCTTC. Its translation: CASSVAGGEWDEQFF.

The CDR3 nucleotides read TGTGCCAGCAGTTCTAGCGGGGGAACCCTACAAGAGACCCAGTACTTC. Translating gives CASSSSGGTLQETQYF. The J gene is TRBJ2-5, the V gene TRBV28; TRBD2 matches 10 bases. Germline CDR1 MDHEN, CDR2 SYDVKM. This CDR3 is built from 16 residues. With V trimmed by 4 bases and J by 2 bases, 7 bases remained unmatched. The full variable domain, with the rest looked up from reference TRBV28 and TRBJ2-5, is DVKVTQSSRYLVKRTGEKVFLECVQDMDHENMFWYRQDPGLGLRLIYFSYDVKMKEKGDIPEGYSVSREKKERFSLILESASTNQTSMYLCASSSSGGTLQETQYFGPGTRLLVL.

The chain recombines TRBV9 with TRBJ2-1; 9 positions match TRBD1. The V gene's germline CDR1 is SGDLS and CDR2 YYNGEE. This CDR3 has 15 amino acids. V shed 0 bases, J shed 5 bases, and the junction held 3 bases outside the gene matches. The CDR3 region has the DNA TGTGCCAGCAGCGTAGAGGGGACAGGGCACAATGAGCAGTTCTTC. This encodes CASSVEGTGHNEQFF.

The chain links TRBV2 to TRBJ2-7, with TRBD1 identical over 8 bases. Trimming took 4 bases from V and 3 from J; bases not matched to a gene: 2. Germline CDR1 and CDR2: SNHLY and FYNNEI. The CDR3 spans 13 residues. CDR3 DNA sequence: TGTGCCAGCAGTGGGGACAGGATCTACGAGCAGTACTTC. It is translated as CASSGDRIYEQYF.

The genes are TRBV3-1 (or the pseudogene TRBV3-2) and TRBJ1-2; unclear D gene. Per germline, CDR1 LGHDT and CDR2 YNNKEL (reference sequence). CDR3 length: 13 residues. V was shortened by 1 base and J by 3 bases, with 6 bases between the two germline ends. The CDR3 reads CASSQGTYYGYTF. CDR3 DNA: TGTGCCAGCAGCCAAGGGACTTACTATGGCTACACCTTC.

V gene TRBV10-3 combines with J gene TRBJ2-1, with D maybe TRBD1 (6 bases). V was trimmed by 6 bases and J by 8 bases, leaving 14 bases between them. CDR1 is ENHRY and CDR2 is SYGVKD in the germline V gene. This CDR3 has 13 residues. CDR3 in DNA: TGTGCCATCAGAAGACAGGCAGAGGATGAGCAGTTCTTC. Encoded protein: CAIRRQAEDEQFF.

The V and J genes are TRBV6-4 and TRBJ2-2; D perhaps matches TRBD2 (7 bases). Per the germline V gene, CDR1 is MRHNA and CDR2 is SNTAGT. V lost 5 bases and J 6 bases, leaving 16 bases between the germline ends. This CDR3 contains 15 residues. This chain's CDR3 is CASSPNSGGAGELFF. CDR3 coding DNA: TGTGCCAGCAGTCCTAACTCGGGGGGCGCCGGGGAGCTGTTTTTT.

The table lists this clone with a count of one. Written as DNA, the CDR3 is TGTGCCAGCAGTTTTATCAATAGCGGGAGAGGAACCGGGGAGCTGTTTTTT. It codes for CASSFINSGRGTGELFF. V and J are TRBV27 and TRBJ2-2; 9 nucleotides align to TRBD2. Germline loops: CDR1 MNHEY, CDR2 SMNVEV (reference sequence). V shed 3 bases, J shed 5 bases, and the junction held 10 bases outside the gene matches. CDR3 length equals 17 residues.

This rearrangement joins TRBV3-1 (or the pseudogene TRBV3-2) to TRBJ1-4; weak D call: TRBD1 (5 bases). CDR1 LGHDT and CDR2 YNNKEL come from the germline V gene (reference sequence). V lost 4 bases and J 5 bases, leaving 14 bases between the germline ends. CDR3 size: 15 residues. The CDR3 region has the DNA TGTGCCAGCAGCCCTTCAGACAGACTGAATGAAAAACTGTTTTTT. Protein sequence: CASSPSDRLNEKLFF.

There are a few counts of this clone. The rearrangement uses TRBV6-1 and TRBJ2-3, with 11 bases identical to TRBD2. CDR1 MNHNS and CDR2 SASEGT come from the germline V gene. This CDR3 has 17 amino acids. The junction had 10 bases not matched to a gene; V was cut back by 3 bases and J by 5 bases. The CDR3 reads CASSDGLAGGTVDTQYF. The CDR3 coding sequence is TGTGCCAGCAGTGATGGGCTAGCGGGAGGAACAGTAGATACGCAGTATTTT.

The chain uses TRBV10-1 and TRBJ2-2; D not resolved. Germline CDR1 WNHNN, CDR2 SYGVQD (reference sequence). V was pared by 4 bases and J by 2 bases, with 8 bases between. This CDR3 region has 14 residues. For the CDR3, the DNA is TGCGCCAGCAGTGGAGCAGGAAACACCGGGGAGCTGTTTTTT. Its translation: CASSGAGNTGELFF.

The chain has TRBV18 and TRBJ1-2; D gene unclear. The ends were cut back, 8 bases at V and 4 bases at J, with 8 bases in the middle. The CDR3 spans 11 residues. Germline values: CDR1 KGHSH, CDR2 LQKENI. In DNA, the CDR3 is TGTGCCAGCAGCTCAGGCTATGGCTACACCTTC. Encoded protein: CASSSGYGYTF.

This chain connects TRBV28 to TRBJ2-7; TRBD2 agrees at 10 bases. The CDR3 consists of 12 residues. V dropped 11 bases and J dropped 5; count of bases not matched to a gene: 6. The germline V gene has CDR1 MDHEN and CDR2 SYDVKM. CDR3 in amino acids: CAGSGRTHEQYF. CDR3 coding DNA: TGTGCCGGTAGCGGGAGGACCCACGAGCAGTACTTC. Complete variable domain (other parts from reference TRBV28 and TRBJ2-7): DVKVTQSSRYLVKRTGEKVFLECVQDMDHENMFWYRQDPGLGLRLIYFSYDVKMKEKGDIPEGYSVSREKKERFSLILESASTNQTSMYLCAGSGRTHEQYFGPGTRLTVT.

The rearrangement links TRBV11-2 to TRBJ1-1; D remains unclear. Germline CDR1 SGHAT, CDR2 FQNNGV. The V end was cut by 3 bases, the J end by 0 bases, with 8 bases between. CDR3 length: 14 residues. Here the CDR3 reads CASSFGVMNTEAFF. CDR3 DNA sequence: TGTGCCAGCAGCTTTGGAGTCATGAACACTGAAGCTTTCTTT.